The next 30 T cell receptor beta chains were all read from a single sample in a study of T cells after yellow fever vaccination. TCRdb redid the calling of the 5' RACE reads with MiXCR, one entry per CDR3 protein. The table shows some 420,000 distinct CDR3 sequences, with 18% occurring only once. The sequencing used PBMCs, collected before the yellow fever booster vaccination. The receptors shown here come from a man aged 18 to 30 who received the YFV17D yellow fever vaccine.

This clonotype was found a few times. The rearrangement joins TRBV9 to TRBJ2-1, with 12 bases that match TRBD1. CDR3 length: 16 residues. Germline CDR1 and CDR2: SGDLS and YYNGEE. After removal of 0 bases from V and 7 bases from J, the junction contained 5 bases not matched to a gene. CDR3 residues: CASSVGGTGGLNEQFF. In nucleotides, the CDR3 is TGTGCCAGCAGCGTAGGGGGGACAGGGGGCCTGAATGAGCAGTTCTTC. The full variable domain, with the rest looked up from reference TRBV9 and TRBJ2-1, is DSGVTQTPKHLITATGQRVTLRCSPRSGDLSVYWYQQSLDQGLQFLIQYYNGEERAKGNILERFSAQQFPDLHSELNLSSLELGDSALYFCASSVGGTGGLNEQFFGPGTRLTVL.

The CDR3 spells CASIRLAGRGETQYF. Here the CDR3 DNA reads TGTGCCAGCATTAGACTAGCGGGCCGCGGGGAGACCCAGTACTTC. V gene TRBV6-6 combines with J gene TRBJ2-5; 10 positions agree with TRBD2. The J segment lost 5 bases and the V segment lost 7 bases, leaving 10 bases of the junction unmatched. Germline V gene lookup returns CDR1 MNHNY and CDR2 SVGAGI (reference sequence). CDR3 length: 15 residues.

The rearrangement uses TRBV5-1 and TRBJ2-2; 12 bases are a match to TRBD2. Germline V lookup: CDR1 SGHRS, CDR2 YFSETQ. This CDR3 spans 16 amino acids. Trimming took 2 bases from V and 2 from J; bases not matched to a gene: 1. This CDR3 is CASSLLAGGNTGELFF. CDR3 in DNA: TGCGCCAGCAGCTTACTAGCGGGGGGCAACACCGGGGAGCTGTTTTTT.

The V gene is TRBV6-6, the J gene TRBJ2-3; 7 bases match TRBD2. Germline values: CDR1 MNHNY, CDR2 SVGAGI (reference sequence). Losses at the gene ends were 6 bases for V and 0 bases for J; bases not matched to a gene: 15. CDR3 length equals 18 residues. The CDR3 DNA follows: TGTGCCAGCAGCCCTCGGGGGGTCCTCCCTTCTAGCACAGATACGCAGTATTTT. It yields the protein CASSPRGVLPSSTDTQYF.

V is TRBV4-3 and J is TRBJ1-1, with D maybe TRBD1 (5 bases). With 0 bases removed from V and 5 bases from J, the gap between germline ends came to 10 bases. CDR1 and CDR2 from the germline V gene are LGHNA and YSLEER. The CDR3 spans 14 residues. The CDR3 DNA reads as TGCGCCAGCAGCCAAGAAAACGGGGGGACTGAAGCTTTCTTT. This sequence encodes CASSQENGGTEAFF.

This clonotype was detected a few times. The chain joins TRBV20-1 to TRBJ1-1, with TRBD1 as a possible D gene (5 bases). The ends were cut back, 6 bases at V and 0 bases at J, with 11 bases in the middle. Germline assignment: CDR1 DFQATT and CDR2 SNEGSKA (reference sequence). This CDR3 has 13 residues. CDR3 region: CSAQGNLNTEAFF. The CDR3 coding sequence is TGCAGTGCCCAGGGAAATCTGAACACTGAAGCTTTCTTT.

The chain has TRBV7-3 and TRBJ2-2; no reliable D call. Germline CDR1 SGHTA, CDR2 FQGTGA. V was shortened by 3 bases and J by 4 bases, with 12 bases between the two germline ends. This CDR3 is built from 15 residues. The CDR3 loop is CASSLSTPSTGELFF. CDR3 DNA sequence: TGTGCCAGCAGCTTGTCCACTCCGAGCACCGGGGAGCTGTTTTTT. Together with reference TRBV7-3 and TRBJ2-2, the CDR3 gives the full variable domain: GAGVSQTPSNKVTEKGKYVELRCDPISGHTALYWYRQSLGQGPEFLIYFQGTGAADDSGLPNDRFFAVRPEGSVSTLKIQRTERGDSAVYLCASSLSTPSTGELFFGEGSRLTVL.

This clonotype was counted a few times. This chain links TRBV7-9 with TRBJ2-5; D assignment may be TRBD1 or TRBD2 (5 bases each). The germline CDR1 and CDR2 sequences are SEHNR and FQNEAQ (reference sequence). Trimming took off 6 bases at V and 5 bases at J, with 10 bases between the two ends. The CDR3 loop spans 12 amino acids. The CDR3 bases are TGTGCCAGCAGGCCAGGGACGGAGACCCAGTACTTC. It is translated as CASRPGTETQYF.

The V and J genes are TRBV12-5 and TRBJ2-2; D not certain. CDR1 and CDR2 from the germline V gene are LGHNT and FRNRAP. V was cut by 4 bases and J by 2 bases, with 17 bases left in between. CDR3 size: 17 residues. The CDR3 DNA sequence: TGTGCTAGTGGTTCTTTCATCGCAGGAGTTAACACCGGGGAGCTGTTTTTT. Its protein is CASGSFIAGVNTGELFF.

This chain links TRBV27 with TRBJ2-3; D is possibly TRBD1 (6 bases). This CDR3 has 18 amino acids. CDR1 is MNHEY, CDR2 SMNVEV, per germline (reference sequence). The V end was cut by 3 bases, the J end by 1 base, with 20 bases between. CDR3 sequence (DNA): TGTGCCAGCAGTTTCACCCGAATCGCAGGGGACGGCACAGATACGCAGTATTTT. As protein: CASSFTRIAGDGTDTQYF.

This sequence joins TRBV18 and TRBJ2-1; D might be TRBD1 (5 bases). V was trimmed by 0 bases and J by 1 base, leaving 13 bases between them. The CDR3 loop spans 17 amino acids. The germline V gene has CDR1 KGHSH and CDR2 LQKENI. CDR3 loop: CASSPPLGADSYNEQFF. CDR3 DNA: TGTGCCAGCTCACCACCGCTTGGGGCCGATTCCTACAATGAGCAGTTCTTC.

This clonotype was recorded a few times. This chain uses TRBV6-2 or TRBV6-3 with TRBJ2-3; weak D call: TRBD2 (5 bases). Trimming stripped 5 bases from V and 7 bases from J, with 16 bases between. Germline CDR1 MNHEY, CDR2 SVGEGT. CDR3 length: 14 residues. CDR3 region: CASSDSLALNTQYF. As DNA, the CDR3 is TGTGCCAGCAGTGATTCTCTAGCACTGAATACGCAGTATTTT.

The genes are TRBV4-1 and TRBJ1-5; the D is unclear. Germline CDR1 MGHRA, CDR2 YSYEKL. V was shortened by 3 bases and J by 5 bases, with 11 bases between the two germline ends. The CDR3 is made up of 14 amino acids. The CDR3 DNA follows: TGCGCCAGCAGCCATATAGGGAGGGATCAGCCCCAGCATTTT. Translated: CASSHIGRDQPQHF.

The chain has TRBV6-2 or TRBV6-3 and TRBJ2-1, with a tentative D call TRBD1 (6 bases). Germline V gene data show CDR1 as MNHEY and CDR2 as SVGEGT. Trimming pared 10 bases from V and 7 bases from J, leaving 14 bases between. The CDR3 contains 12 residues. In DNA, the CDR3 is TGTGCCACATACAGGGTCGGAAATGAGCAGTTCTTC. Its protein product is CATYRVGNEQFF.

CDR3 region: CASSRKTGTSGFTDTQYF. As DNA, the CDR3 is TGTGCCAGCAGTAGAAAGACCGGGACTAGCGGATTCACAGATACGCAGTATTTT. The rearrangement joins TRBV6-2 or TRBV6-3 to TRBJ2-3, with 11 positions matching TRBD2. After removal of 5 bases from V and 2 bases from J, the junction contained 12 bases not matched to a gene. The CDR3 length is 18 residues. CDR1 and CDR2 (germline): MNHEY, SVGEGT.

The chain is built from TRBV4-1 and TRBJ2-3; the match to TRBD2 covers 10 bases. The V gene end was trimmed by 0 bases and the J gene end by 0 bases; junction bases not matched to a gene: 3. CDR1 MGHRA and CDR2 YSYEKL come from the germline V gene. The CDR3 has 17 residues. CDR3 in DNA: TGCGCCAGCAGCCAAGATACTAGCGGGGCAAGCACAGATACGCAGTATTTT. Its protein is CASSQDTSGASTDTQYF.

This clonotype has a handful of counts. The gene calls are TRBV27 and TRBJ1-2; a weak D match, TRBD1 (5 bases). Trimming took 5 bases from V and 8 from J, leaving 18 bases between them. CDR3 size: 14 residues. The germline gives CDR1 MNHEY, CDR2 SMNVEV (reference sequence). The CDR3 spells CASSVGGPWDGYTF. In DNA form, the CDR3 reads TGTGCCAGCAGTGTTGGAGGACCCTGGGACGGCTACACCTTC.

This clonotype was observed a few times. V is TRBV12-3 or TRBV12-4 and J is TRBJ2-3; D unclear. CDR3 length: 12 residues. V was pared by 6 bases and J by 9 bases, with 13 bases between. CDR3 in amino acids: CASSLRAGTQYF. Here the CDR3 DNA reads TGTGCCAGCAGCCTCCGGGCCGGCACGCAGTATTTT.

V and J are TRBV7-3 and TRBJ1-2, with D hard to call. The CDR3 loop spans 13 amino acids. Trimming pared 5 bases from V and 0 bases from J, leaving 7 bases between. CDR1 is SGHTA and CDR2 is FQGTGA in the germline V gene. In DNA, the CDR3 is TGTGCCAGCAGCAAGGATGCTAACTATGGCTACACCTTC. The encoded protein is CASSKDANYGYTF.

This clonotype was observed a few times. This sequence joins TRBV6-2 or TRBV6-3 and TRBJ2-1; 8 bases are shared with TRBD2. The CDR3 runs 16 residues. CDR1 MNHEY and CDR2 SVGEGT come from the germline V gene. V dropped 5 bases and J dropped 4; count of bases not matched to a gene: 10. Here the CDR3 DNA reads TGTGCCAGCAGTCCTGGGGTAGCGGGGAGATACAATGAGCAGTTCTTC. It translates to CASSPGVAGRYNEQFF.

This clonotype occurred many times. V usage is TRBV7-2 and J usage is TRBJ2-5; the D is unclear. The CDR3 consists of 13 residues. V shed 3 bases and J shed 2 bases, with 7 bases lying between them. The V gene's germline CDR1 is SGHTA and CDR2 FQGNSA. DNA of the CDR3: TGTGCCAGCAGCTTTGGGCCGCAAGAGACCCAGTACTTC. Its protein is CASSFGPQETQYF.

V usage is TRBV6-5 and J usage is TRBJ1-2, with unresolved D. The germline gives CDR1 MNHEY, CDR2 SVGAGI. The CDR3 is 15 residues long. Between the trimmed V and J ends, which lost 0 bases and 4 bases, there was a span of 12 bases. CDR3 nucleotides: TGTGCCAGCAGTTACTCCGGGGTCGTCAGCTATGGCTACACCTTC. Residues: CASSYSGVVSYGYTF.

The genes are TRBV5-3 and TRBJ1-2; perhaps TRBD1 as D (6 bases). TRBV5-3 is sorted into the ORF group, with uncertain function. The CDR3 contains 14 residues. Trimming took off 0 bases at V and 2 bases at J, with 8 bases between the two ends. CDR3 DNA sequence: TGTGCCAGAAGCTTGGGACAGGACAACTATGGCTACACCTTC. Translated, it gives CARSLGQDNYGYTF.

J is TRBJ2-2 and V is TRBV19; 7 bases line up with TRBD2. The germline CDR1 and CDR2 sequences are LNHDA and SQIVND (reference sequence). CDR3 size: 14 residues. V shed 6 bases, J shed 4 bases, and the junction held 5 bases outside the gene matches. CDR3 region: CASRWGGGTGELFF. CDR3 bases: TGTGCCAGTAGATGGGGGGGTGGCACCGGGGAGCTGTTTTTT. Full variable domain (remainder filled in from reference TRBV19 and TRBJ2-2): DGGITQSPKYLFRKEGQNVTLSCEQNLNHDAMYWYRQDPGQGLRLIYYSQIVNDFQKGDIAEGYSVSREKKESFPLTVTSAQKNPTAFYLCASRWGGGTGELFFGEGSRLTVL.

This clonotype showed up just a few times. This sequence joins TRBV20-1 and TRBJ2-5; maybe TRBD2 (7 bases). Between the trimmed V and J ends, which lost 2 bases and 2 bases, there was a span of 12 bases. Per germline, CDR1 DFQATT and CDR2 SNEGSKA (reference sequence). There are 14 residues in the CDR3. CDR3 in amino acids: CSARFAGAQETQYF. DNA for the CDR3: TGCAGTGCTAGATTTGCGGGGGCACAAGAGACCCAGTACTTC.

This clonotype came up many times. J is TRBJ2-1 and V is TRBV5-1, with D possibly matching TRBD2 (6 bases). CDR3 length: 15 residues. Germline V gives CDR1 SGHRS, CDR2 YFSETQ. V was cut by 0 bases and J by 10 bases, with 17 bases left in between. The DNA of the CDR3 is TGCGCCAGCAGCTTGGGTGTCTCCGGGGGACGGGAGCAGTTCTTC. Its protein product is CASSLGVSGGREQFF. The whole variable domain, filled in from reference TRBV5-1 and TRBJ2-1, reads KAGVTQTPRYLIKTRGQQVTLSCSPISGHRSVSWYQQTPGQGLQFLFEYFSETQRNKGNFPGRFSGRQFSNSRSEMNVSTLELGDSALYLCASSLGVSGGREQFFGPGTRLTVL.

This clonotype was detected only a few times. This chain uses TRBV6-5 with TRBJ2-5; 8 bases are shared with TRBD2. The CDR3 consists of 15 residues. The J segment lost 5 bases and the V segment lost 6 bases, leaving 11 bases of the junction unmatched. CDR1 and CDR2 (germline): MNHEY, SVGAGI. CDR3 in amino acids: CASSLSGAGTETQYF. CDR3 bases: TGTGCCAGCAGCCTTAGCGGGGCCGGAACTGAGACCCAGTACTTC.

The V gene is TRBV10-3, the J gene TRBJ2-3; 10 positions match TRBD2. The V and J ends lost 3 bases and 4 bases, in that order; junction bases with no gene match: 4. Per germline, CDR1 ENHRY and CDR2 SYGVKD. This CDR3 spans 15 amino acids. In DNA form, the CDR3 reads TGTGCCATCAGTGATCCAGCGGGGGGGCCAGATACGCAGTATTTT. This translates into CAISDPAGGPDTQYF.

This sequence joins TRBV4-1 and TRBJ2-5; TRBD2 is a possible D gene (5 bases). Per germline, CDR1 MGHRA and CDR2 YSYEKL. CDR3 length: 17 residues. V lost 3 bases and J lost 5, with 22 bases in between. The CDR3 is CASSHEGPKPSGETQYF. DNA of the CDR3: TGCGCCAGCAGCCATGAGGGTCCTAAACCCTCCGGGGAGACCCAGTACTTC.

V is TRBV5-1 and J is TRBJ2-5; the match to TRBD1 covers 12 bases. The length of the CDR3 is 15 residues. Trimming cost V 4 bases and J 4 bases; bases outside gene matches: 5. Germline CDR1 and CDR2: SGHRS and YFSETQ. The CDR3 DNA is TGCGCCAGCAGCCCGGGACAGGGGGCCCTAGAGACCCAGTACTTC. Protein sequence: CASSPGQGALETQYF.